These 31 T cell receptor beta chains were sequenced from one sample in a study of blood T cell repertoires in COVID-19. The repertoire was sequenced with immunoSEQ multiplex PCR; TCRdb's copy has only in-frame clones and lacks some. The profile shows about 120,000 clones, 70% to 85% of them singletons. The sample was peripheral blood. The source of these receptors is a human donor with acute or convalescent COVID-19. The donor label of this sample is uncertain.

This rearrangement joins TRBV18 to TRBJ2-1, with TRBD2 matching over 8 bases. The V gene's germline CDR1 is KGHSH and CDR2 LQKENI. With V trimmed by 3 bases and J by 6 bases, 7 bases remained unmatched. The CDR3 totals 15 residues. The CDR3 sequence: CASSPGLAVSNEQFF. The CDR3 DNA reads as TGTGCCAGCTCACCTGGACTAGCAGTGAGCAATGAGCAGTTCTTC. Variable domain in full (rest from reference TRBV18 and TRBJ2-1): NAGVMQNPRHLVRRRGQEARLRCSPMKGHSHVYWYRQLPEEGLKFMVYLQKENIIDESGMPKERFSAEFPKEGPSILRIQQVVRGDSAAYFCASSPGLAVSNEQFFGPGTRLTVL.

This clone came up a few times. The V and J genes are TRBV6-1 and TRBJ2-6, with D possibly being TRBD1 (5 bases). Germline assignment: CDR1 MNHNS and CDR2 SASEGT. The ends were cut back, 3 bases at V and 0 bases at J, with 9 bases in the middle. The CDR3 consists of 16 residues. CDR3 in DNA: TGTGCCAGCAGTGACAGGGTCAGCTCTGGGGCCAACGTCCTGACTTTC. Protein sequence: CASSDRVSSGANVLTF.

Many counts were recorded for this clone. The genes are TRBV24-1 and TRBJ2-7; 10 nucleotides match TRBD1. The CDR3 spans 18 residues. Germline CDR1 is KGHDR and CDR2 is SFDVKD. V lost 5 bases, J lost 4 bases, and 16 bases stayed unmatched. This CDR3 is CATSALAGTGAINYEQYV. CDR3 sequence (DNA): TGTGCCACCAGTGCCCTGGCGGGGACAGGGGCCATCAATTACGAGCAGTACGTC.

The chain links TRBV24-1 to TRBJ1-2; tentative D call: TRBD1 (5 bases). Trimming left V 3 bases short and J 5 bases short, with 15 bases between. This CDR3 has 15 amino acids. Germline lookup yields CDR1 KGHDR and CDR2 SFDVKD. CDR3: CATSDPRQGVYGYTF. The CDR3 bases are TGTGCCACCAGTGATCCAAGACAAGGGGTTTATGGCTACACCTTC.

The V and J genes are TRBV3-1 (or the pseudogene TRBV3-2) and TRBJ1-2; D remains ambiguous. Trimming stripped 3 bases from V and 7 bases from J, with 15 bases between. CDR1 is LGHDT and CDR2 is YNNKEL in the germline V gene (reference sequence). The CDR3 extends over 14 amino acids. The CDR3 loop is CASSHEWSVGGYTF. The CDR3 nucleotides are TGTGCCAGCAGCCATGAGTGGAGCGTCGGTGGCTACACCTTC.

The chain employs TRBV24-1 and TRBJ2-2, with TRBD1 as a possible D gene (6 bases). V was clipped by 7 bases and J by 4 bases, with 9 bases between them. This CDR3 is 13 amino acids long. Germline assignment: CDR1 KGHDR and CDR2 SFDVKD. CDR3 sequence reads: CATRRDITGELFF. CDR3 nucleotides: TGTGCCACCAGACGGGACATCACCGGGGAGCTGTTTTTT.

This chain links TRBV28 with TRBJ1-5; tentative D call: TRBD1 (6 bases). The CDR3 runs 16 residues. Trimming cost V 3 bases and J 3 bases, with 15 bases left between them. Per germline, CDR1 MDHEN and CDR2 SYDVKM. CDR3 residues: CASSLATGVYNQPQHF. CDR3 in DNA: TGTGCCAGCAGTTTGGCGACAGGAGTTTACAATCAGCCCCAGCATTTT.

V gene TRBV5-8 combines with J gene TRBJ1-1; 8 bases map to TRBD1. This CDR3 region has 14 residues. Trimming removed 5 bases from V and 8 bases from J; junction bases left unmatched: 11. Germline loops: CDR1 SGHTS, CDR2 YDEGEE. The CDR3 spells CASRKTGGGTEAFF. CDR3 DNA sequence: TGTGCCAGCAGAAAAACAGGGGGGGGGACCGAAGCTTTCTTT.

This clone has just a few counts. This chain links TRBV3-1 (or the pseudogene TRBV3-2) with TRBJ2-1; a weak D match, TRBD1 (6 bases). Germline assignment: CDR1 LGHDT and CDR2 YNNKEL (reference sequence). This CDR3 is 14 amino acids long. Trimming stripped 1 base from V and 9 bases from J, with 13 bases between. The CDR3: CASSQVLGAAEQFF. CDR3 coding DNA: TGTGCCAGCAGCCAAGTTTTGGGGGCTGCTGAGCAGTTCTTC.

The chain is built from TRBV7-9 and TRBJ1-1, with D tentatively TRBD1 (5 bases). Trimming removed 3 bases from V and 0 bases from J, with 11 bases in between. The CDR3 has 15 residues. The germline CDR1 and CDR2 sequences are SEHNR and FQNEAQ (reference sequence). In nucleotides, the CDR3 is TGTGCCAGCAGCTTCTACGCAGGGATGAACACTGAAGCTTTCTTT. This sequence encodes CASSFYAGMNTEAFF.

The chain uses TRBV25-1 and TRBJ2-5; a weak D match, TRBD1 (7 bases). Trimming took off 6 bases at V and 4 bases at J, with 21 bases between the two ends. CDR1 is MGHDK, CDR2 SYGVNS, per germline. This CDR3 region has 16 residues. The CDR3 nucleotides read TGTGCCAGCAGCCCAGGGGGTAGGGGACTGGGAGAGACCCAGTACTTC. Residues: CASSPGGRGLGETQYF.

The gene calls are TRBV5-6 and TRBJ2-3; the D is unclear. V lost 7 bases to trimming and J lost 0 bases, with 9 bases between them. There are 13 residues in the CDR3. The V gene's germline CDR1 is SGHDT and CDR2 YYEEEE. The CDR3 coding sequence is TGTGCCAGCCAGGAAGTTAGCACAGATACGCAGTATTTT. Its translation: CASQEVSTDTQYF. Drawing the rest from reference TRBV5-6 and TRBJ2-3, the complete variable domain is DAGVTQSPTHLIKTRGQQVTLRCSPKSGHDTVSWYQQALGQGPQFIFQYYEEEERQRGNFPDRFSGHQFPNYSSELNVNALLLGDSALYLCASQEVSTDTQYFGPGTRLTVL.

The chain employs TRBV10-2 and TRBJ1-1, with 10 positions matching TRBD1. The CDR3 runs to 13 residues. Germline V gene lookup returns CDR1 WSHSY and CDR2 SAAADI. Trimming at V came to 2 bases and at J to 11 bases, leaving 5 bases not matched to a gene. The CDR3 reads CASSEGDRGWAFF. The CDR3 DNA sequence: TGCGCCAGCAGTGAGGGGGACAGGGGCTGGGCTTTCTTT.

This clone was counted between two and nine times. The chain combines TRBV15 with TRBJ1-4, with a possible D match to TRBD1 (5 bases). In germline, CDR1 is LNHNV, CDR2 YYDKDF (reference sequence). Trimming left V 3 bases short and J 0 bases short, with 20 bases between. The CDR3 length is 19 residues. CDR3 region: CATSSPPRAGVPTNEKLFF. The CDR3 coding sequence is TGTGCCACCAGCAGCCCCCCCAGGGCGGGGGTCCCAACTAATGAAAAACTGTTTTTT. Full variable domain (outside the CDR3, taken from reference TRBV15 and TRBJ1-4): DAMVIQNPRYQVTQFGKPVTLSCSQTLNHNVMYWYQQKSSQAPKLLFHYYDKDFNNEADTPDNFQSRRPNTSFCFLDIRSPGLGDTAMYLCATSSPPRAGVPTNEKLFFGSGTQLSVL.

The CDR3 DNA reads TGTGCCAGCAGTGTGAACAGGAAAACCACTGAAGCTTTCTTT. Its protein is CASSVNRKTTEAFF. The chain joins TRBV2 to TRBJ1-1, with a tentative D call TRBD1 (5 bases). Germline V lookup: CDR1 SNHLY, CDR2 FYNNEI. This CDR3 is built from 14 residues. The ends were cut back, 4 bases at V and 4 bases at J, with 13 bases in the middle.

This clone was counted a few times. The chain recombines TRBV10-2 with TRBJ1-1; 7 bases line up with TRBD1. J gave up 5 bases and V 2 bases, and 11 bases lay outside the gene matches. The CDR3 length is 16 residues. Germline CDR1 and CDR2: WSHSY and SAAADI. CDR3 sequence: CASSEPSLTGRTEAFF. The CDR3 region has the DNA TGCGCCAGCAGTGAGCCCAGTTTGACAGGGAGGACTGAAGCTTTCTTT.

The V call is TRBV7-9, the J call TRBJ1-4, with 7 bases that match TRBD1. Germline CDR1 is SEHNR and CDR2 is FQNEAQ (reference sequence). The CDR3 covers 14 residues. V lost 2 bases to trimming and J lost 7 bases; unmatched junction nucleotides: 4. In DNA form, the CDR3 reads TGTGCCAGCAGCTTAAAAGGGGGCGTTGAAAAACTGTTTTTT. It specifies CASSLKGGVEKLFF. The full variable domain, completed using reference TRBV7-9 and TRBJ1-4, is DTGVSQNPRHKITKRGQNVTFRCDPISEHNRLYWYRQTLGQGPEFLTYFQNEAQLEKSRLLSDRFSAERPKGSFSTLEIQRTEQGDSAMYLCASSLKGGVEKLFFGSGTQLSVL.

CDR3 sequence: CASSLDNNSPLHF. The CDR3 DNA reads as TGTGCCAGCAGCTTGGACAATAATTCACCCCTCCACTTT. The rearrangement links TRBV11-3 to TRBJ1-6; D might be TRBD1 (5 bases). Between the trimmed V and J ends, which lost 3 bases and 5 bases, there was a span of 5 bases. The germline CDR1 and CDR2 sequences are SGHNT and YENEEA. The CDR3 contains 13 residues. The variable domain in full, completed from reference TRBV11-3 and TRBJ1-6, reads EAGVVQSPRYKIIEKKQPVAFWCNPISGHNTLYWYLQNLGQGPELLIRYENEEAVDDSQLPKDRFSAERLKGVDSTLKIQPAELGDSAVYLCASSLDNNSPLHFGNGTRLTVT.

V gene TRBV28 combines with J gene TRBJ2-7; D is undetermined. The V end lost 5 bases, the J end lost 2 bases, and 13 bases lay between the germline ends. Germline V gives CDR1 MDHEN, CDR2 SYDVKM. The length of the CDR3 is 14 residues. CDR3 coding DNA: TGTGCCAGCAGTCCGGCTAGTCCGCCCTACGAGCAGTACGTC. This gives the protein CASSPASPPYEQYV.

Here the CDR3 reads CASSYSGQGGYEQYV. CDR3 sequence (DNA): TGTGCCAGCAGTTACTCGGGACAGGGGGGTTACGAGCAGTACGTC. The rearrangement links TRBV6-6 to TRBJ2-7, with TRBD1 identical over 11 bases. V trimming: 0 bases; J trimming: 4 bases; junction bases outside the gene matches: 2. The germline gives CDR1 MNHNY, CDR2 SVGAGI (reference sequence). This CDR3 has 15 residues.

V usage is TRBV6-5 and J usage is TRBJ2-1; D perhaps matches TRBD1 (6 bases). V lost 4 bases and J 0 bases, leaving 10 bases between the germline ends. The CDR3 extends over 15 amino acids. Germline V gives CDR1 MNHEY, CDR2 SVGAGI. Written as DNA, the CDR3 is TGTGCCAGCAGTTTAGGGGGTTTCTCCTACAATGAGCAGTTCTTC. This encodes CASSLGGFSYNEQFF.

CDR3 sequence reads: CAISSGLSNEKLFF. The CDR3 DNA sequence: TGTGCCATCAGCTCGGGACTGAGCAATGAAAAACTGTTTTTT. This chain joins TRBV10-3 and TRBJ1-4, with D possibly TRBD1 on 5 matching bases. Trimming cost V 6 bases and J 5 bases, with 13 bases left between them. This CDR3 is 14 amino acids long. Germline V gene data show CDR1 as ENHRY and CDR2 as SYGVKD.

This clone came up once. The gene calls are TRBV10-3 and TRBJ1-5; TRBD1 is a possible D gene (5 bases). This CDR3 spans 14 amino acids. Germline loops: CDR1 ENHRY, CDR2 SYGVKD. Trimming took 4 bases from V and 7 from J, leaving 14 bases between them. Written as DNA, the CDR3 is TGTGCCATCAGTGGGACAAATTCCGGCCAGCCCCAGCATTTT. Translating it yields CAISGTNSGQPQHF.

V and J are TRBV12-5 and TRBJ2-1, with 10 bases lining up with TRBD1. CDR3 size: 17 residues. The V and J ends lost 0 bases and 0 bases, in that order; junction bases with no gene match: 2. Germline CDR1 reads LGHNT; CDR2 reads FRNRAP. Here the CDR3 DNA reads TGTGCTAGTGGTTTGGTAGGGGACAGGGGCTCCTACAATGAGCAGTTCTTC. This sequence encodes CASGLVGDRGSYNEQFF.

This chain links TRBV6-6 with TRBJ1-2; D is unresolved. The length of the CDR3 is 14 residues. V was pared by 6 bases and J by 4 bases, with 15 bases between. CDR1 and CDR2 from the germline V gene are MNHNY and SVGAGI (reference sequence). The CDR3 here is CASRGPSVFYGYTF. The CDR3 region has the DNA TGTGCCAGCAGGGGTCCCAGCGTCTTCTATGGCTACACCTTC.

J is TRBJ2-3 and V is TRBV7-9; the D is unclear. Germline lookup yields CDR1 SEHNR and CDR2 FQNEAQ (reference sequence). The CDR3 covers 14 residues. The V end lost 5 bases, the J end lost 1 base, and 10 bases lay between the germline ends. CDR3 sequence (DNA): TGTGCCAGCAGCACCTGGCTCCGCACAGATACGCAGTATTTT. It codes for CASSTWLRTDTQYF.

This clone counts as medium-sized. The chain joins TRBV24-1 to TRBJ2-1; TRBD2 matches 11 bases. This CDR3 comprises 14 residues. CDR1 KGHDR and CDR2 SFDVKD come from the germline V gene. The J segment lost 10 bases and the V segment lost 4 bases, leaving 5 bases of the junction unmatched. CDR3 residues: CATSDWTSGREQFF. The CDR3 DNA sequence: TGTGCCACCAGTGACTGGACTAGCGGGCGAGAGCAGTTCTTC.

This chain joins TRBV7-8 and TRBJ2-2; 9 bases line up with TRBD1. V shed 2 bases and J 4 bases; nucleotides not matched to a gene: 5. The CDR3 extends over 16 amino acids. CDR1 is SGHVS, CDR2 FQNEAQ, per germline. CDR3 sequence (DNA): TGTGCCAGCAGCTTAATGGGACAGGGAAGCACCGGGGAGCTGTTTTTT. Amino acid sequence: CASSLMGQGSTGELFF.

The chain employs TRBV6-5 and TRBJ2-5; 10 bases agree with TRBD2. V gave up 6 bases and J gave up 9 bases; unmatched junction bases: 7. Germline V gene data show CDR1 as MNHEY and CDR2 as SVGAGI. This CDR3 has 13 amino acids. CDR3 DNA: TGTGCCAGCAGGGCGACCGGGACTAGCGCCCAGTACTTC. Its translation is CASRATGTSAQYF.

V and J are TRBV10-3 and TRBJ1-3; D is unresolved. Germline values: CDR1 ENHRY, CDR2 SYGVKD. Trimming took off 8 bases at V and 4 bases at J, with 9 bases between the two ends. The CDR3 spans 12 residues. DNA of the CDR3: TGTGCCATCGGGCAGAACGGAAACACCATATATTTT. It codes for CAIGQNGNTIYF.

The V call is TRBV4-1, the J call TRBJ2-7, with 14 bases lining up with TRBD2. The CDR3 has 16 residues. Trimming removed 4 bases from V and 6 bases from J; junction bases left unmatched: 8. Germline CDR1 reads MGHRA; CDR2 reads YSYEKL. CDR3 in amino acids: CASSRSTSGGAGEQYV. The CDR3 bases are TGCGCCAGCAGCCGTTCGACTAGCGGGGGGGCTGGCGAGCAGTACGTC.